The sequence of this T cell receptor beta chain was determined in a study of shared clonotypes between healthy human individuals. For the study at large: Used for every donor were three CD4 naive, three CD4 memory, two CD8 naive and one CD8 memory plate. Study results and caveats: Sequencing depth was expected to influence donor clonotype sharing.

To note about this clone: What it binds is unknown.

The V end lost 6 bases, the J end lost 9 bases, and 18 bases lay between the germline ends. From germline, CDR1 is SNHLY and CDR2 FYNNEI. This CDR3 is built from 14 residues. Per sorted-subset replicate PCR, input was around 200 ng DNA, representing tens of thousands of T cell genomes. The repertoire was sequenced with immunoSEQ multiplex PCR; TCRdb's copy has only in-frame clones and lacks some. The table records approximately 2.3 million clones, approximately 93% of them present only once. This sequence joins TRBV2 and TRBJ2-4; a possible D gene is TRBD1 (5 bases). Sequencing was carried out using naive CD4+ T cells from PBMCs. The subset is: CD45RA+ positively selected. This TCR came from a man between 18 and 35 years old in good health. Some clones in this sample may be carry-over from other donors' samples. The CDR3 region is CASRESQGRPIQYF. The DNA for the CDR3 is TGTGCCAGCAGGGAGAGCCAGGGTCGTCCCATTCAGTACTTC.